Listed below are T cell receptor beta chains from one sample, sequenced in a study of T cell responses to AZD1222 COVID-19 vaccine. Repertoires were generated with immunoSEQ multiplex PCR, while TCRdb's copy carries only in-frame clones and drops some. The sample consists of fewer than 85,000 clones, nearly 90% of them appearing once. This specimen consisted of peripheral blood, obtained 28 days after the second AZD1222 dose. All receptors come from an adult who received the AZD1222 COVID-19 vaccine. CDR3s include the opening cysteine and the closing phenylalanine or tryptophan. Clone size is stated in some rows and not others, as once, few, many or a class when expanded.

v_call | clone_size | cdr3_aa
TRBV14 | few | CASSQAQDFSSYEQYF
TRBV5-1 | NA | CASSFGELNTEAFF
TRBV6-5 | NA | CASSRDRGQETQYF
TRBV2 | NA | CASSEQGVSNQPQHF
TRBV10-3 | NA | CAISDDWYEQYF
TRBV5-1 | NA | CASSSSSIGTDTQYF
TRBV11-1 | NA | CASSPRGTTGYTF
TRBV5-1 | once | CASSRPGQADEAFF
TRBV6-5 | NA | CASRKVGVSYGYTF
TRBV20-1 | NA | CSASDSTSGRWADTQYF
TRBV7-9 | NA | CASSSQQGMLRYGYTF
TRBV12-3/TRBV12-4 | medium-sized | CASSFTAAEQYF
TRBV23-1 | NA | CASSQKQGGGNTIYF
TRBV2 | NA | CASTPQGAGGELFF
TRBV7-8 | NA | CASSLVGLAGLDEQYF
TRBV13 | NA | CASSLDATGVNYEQYF
TRBV27 | NA | CASSSRRGAKNTEAFF
TRBV7-9 | few | CASSLGDGPTEQYF
TRBV25-1 | NA | CASSRGRDRGTYEQYF
TRBV7-9 | NA | CASSLWGQGGEQYF
TRBV7-9 | NA | CASSLATEGPQHF
TRBV4-1 | NA | CASSLSPRESAYNEQFF